A single sample is the source of the 13 T cell receptor beta chains below, sequenced in a study of Tregs in tolerant kidney transplant recipients. Here immunoSEQ multiplex PCR was the method, and the copy in TCRdb shows in-frame clones only, minus some. The sample includes more than 60,000 clones, roughly nine tenths of them seen just once. The input for sequencing was CD4+ T cells from blood, taken before the transplant. The receptor set was obtained from a human donor who received a combined kidney and bone marrow transplant.

CDR3 nucleotide sequence: TGTGCCTGGAGTAGGGGAAACATGAACACTGAAGCTTTCTTT. Translation gives CAWSRGNMNTEAFF. This sequence joins TRBV30 and TRBJ1-1, with D possibly matching TRBD1 (5 bases). V shed 2 bases and J shed 0 bases, with 10 bases lying between them. CDR3 length equals 14 residues. In germline, CDR1 is GTSNPN, CDR2 SVGIG (reference sequence).

This clone was observed many times. V usage is TRBV10-2 and J usage is TRBJ1-2, with 7 bases lining up with TRBD1. The V and J ends lost 7 bases and 6 bases, in that order; junction bases with no gene match: 29. CDR3 length: 20 amino acids. CDR1 and CDR2 from the germline V gene are WSHSY and SAAADI. The CDR3 DNA reads as TGCGCCAGCATCCGATCCCTGGGACAGTATAGTTCTGGTGGGGATGATGGCTACACCTTC. This gives the protein CASIRSLGQYSSGGDDGYTF.

This chain joins TRBV11-3 and TRBJ2-1, with a possible D match to TRBD2 (6 bases). Germline V gene sequence: CDR1 SGHNT, CDR2 YENEEA. The germline V and J ends were trimmed by 1 base and 4 bases, with 14 bases remaining between them. This CDR3 comprises 16 residues. Here the CDR3 DNA reads TGTGCCAGCAGCTTAGTCTCACGCGGGGTGTACAATGAGCAGTTCTTC. Encoded protein: CASSLVSRGVYNEQFF.

The rearrangement joins TRBV5-1 to TRBJ1-4; 7 bases align to TRBD1. This CDR3 is 16 amino acids long. The germline V gene has CDR1 SGHRS and CDR2 YFSETQ. The V gene end was trimmed by 0 bases and the J gene end by 3 bases; junction bases not matched to a gene: 5. CDR3 DNA: TGCGCCAGCAGCTTGGAAGGGGACAGATCTAATGAAAAACTGTTTTTT. Encoded protein: CASSLEGDRSNEKLFF. Combining the CDR3 with reference TRBV5-1 and TRBJ1-4 gives the whole variable domain KAGVTQTPRYLIKTRGQQVTLSCSPISGHRSVSWYQQTPGQGLQFLFEYFSETQRNKGNFPGRFSGRQFSNSRSEMNVSTLELGDSALYLCASSLEGDRSNEKLFFGSGTQLSVL.

V usage is TRBV10-3 and J usage is TRBJ1-3; D may be TRBD1 (5 bases). V was trimmed by 7 bases and J by 0 bases, leaving 7 bases between them. The V gene's germline CDR1 is ENHRY and CDR2 SYGVKD. This CDR3 comprises 13 residues. CDR3 residues: CAITGVSGNTIYF. CDR3 DNA: TGTGCCATCACGGGGGTCTCTGGAAACACCATATATTTT.

This clone was detected only once. This rearrangement joins TRBV6-1 to TRBJ2-1; TRBD1 might be the D (5 bases). CDR3 length: 14 residues. Germline assignment: CDR1 MNHNS and CDR2 SASEGT. Trimming pared 3 bases from V and 3 bases from J, leaving 9 bases between. The DNA for the CDR3 is TGTGCCAGCAGTGAGCAGGGATTCTACAATGAGCAGTTCTTC. Translated: CASSEQGFYNEQFF.

This chain links TRBV7-2 with TRBJ2-1; no clear D. The germline V gene encodes CDR1 SGHTA and CDR2 FQGNSA. V lost 1 base and J lost 5, with 9 bases in between. This CDR3 region has 14 residues. CDR3 nucleotide sequence: TGTGCCAGCAGCTTAGAGTTGGGCCACAATGAGCAGTTCTTC. Its protein is CASSLELGHNEQFF.

Details on this clone: A junction boundary mismatches the germline segment, possibly from a read error. This chain joins TRBV11-2 and TRBJ2-5; 9 bases map to TRBD2. This CDR3 has 17 amino acids. Germline CDR1 reads SGHAT; CDR2 reads FQNNGV. CDR3 loop: CASTLGTSFAVGETQYF. CDR3 in DNA: TGTGCCAGCACCTTAGGGACTAGCTTTGCTGTGGGAGAGACCCAGTACTTC.

The rearrangement links TRBV18 to TRBJ2-5, with 12 positions matching TRBD2. V lost 3 bases and J lost 5; bases outside the gene matches: 1. Germline V gives CDR1 KGHSH, CDR2 LQKENI. The CDR3 is made up of 14 amino acids. The CDR3 DNA sequence: TGTGCCAGCTCACCGACTAGCGGGAGTGAGACCCAGTACTTC. It yields the protein CASSPTSGSETQYF.

The rearrangement joins TRBV10-3 to TRBJ1-1; a weak D match, TRBD1 (5 bases). With 4 bases removed from V and 6 bases from J, the gap between germline ends came to 9 bases. Germline CDR1 and CDR2: ENHRY and SYGVKD. The CDR3 is made up of 12 amino acids. As DNA, the CDR3 is TGTGCCATCAGTGCCCAGGGTTCTGAAGCTTTCTTT. Its translation is CAISAQGSEAFF.

The gene calls are TRBV5-8 and TRBJ2-7; TRBD1 is a possible D gene (5 bases). V was shortened by 2 bases and J by 0 bases, with 9 bases between the two germline ends. The CDR3 is 14 amino acids. From germline, CDR1 is SGHTS and CDR2 YDEGEE. The CDR3 region is CASSFRQSSYEQYF. The CDR3 DNA reads TGTGCCAGCAGCTTCAGACAGAGCTCCTACGAGCAGTACTTC.

The CDR3 sequence is CASSDGQAGSLGNEQFF. For the CDR3, the DNA is TGTGCCAGCTCGGACGGACAAGCCGGGTCTCTAGGCAATGAGCAGTTCTTC. The gene calls are TRBV18 and TRBJ2-1; possible D gene TRBD1, 5 bases. CDR1 is KGHSH, CDR2 LQKENI, per germline. Trimming stripped 6 bases from V and 6 bases from J, with 24 bases between. This CDR3 region has 17 residues.

This chain links TRBV14 with TRBJ1-4; D is unresolved. The CDR3 contains 14 residues. The ends were cut back, 1 base at V and 0 bases at J, with 3 bases in the middle. CDR1 is SGHDN, CDR2 FVKESK, per germline. CDR3 in amino acids: CASSQGATNEKLFF. The CDR3, as DNA: TGTGCCAGCAGCCAAGGCGCAACTAATGAAAAACTGTTTTTT.